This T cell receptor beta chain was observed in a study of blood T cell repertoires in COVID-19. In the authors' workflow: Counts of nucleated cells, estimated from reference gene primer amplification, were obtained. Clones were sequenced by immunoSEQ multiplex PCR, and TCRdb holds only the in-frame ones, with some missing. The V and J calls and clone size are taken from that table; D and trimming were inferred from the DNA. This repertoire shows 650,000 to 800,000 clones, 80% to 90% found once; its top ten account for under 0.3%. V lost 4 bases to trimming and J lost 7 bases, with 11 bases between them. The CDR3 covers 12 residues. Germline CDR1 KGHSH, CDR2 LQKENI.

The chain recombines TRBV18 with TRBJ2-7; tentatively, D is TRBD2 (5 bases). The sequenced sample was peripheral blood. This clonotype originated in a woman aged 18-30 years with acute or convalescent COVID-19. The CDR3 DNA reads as TGTGCCAGCTCACTTTCCCCGGGGGAGCAGTACTTC. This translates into CASSLSPGEQYF.